A selection of T cell receptor beta chains follows, all from one sample in a study of T cell responses to AZD1222 COVID-19 vaccine. Generated by immunoSEQ multiplex PCR, the TCRdb table keeps only in-frame clones and is missing some. Counted here are some 90,000 clones, over 80% occurring once; the ten biggest clones make up less than 20%. Specimen: peripheral blood, collected on day 0 of AZD1222 vaccination. These receptors were taken from an adult in good health. The conserved cysteine and the conserved F or W are not part of the CDR3 here. A D gene is named only where the DNA matches it firmly. Only some rows state a clone size, as once, few, many or a class for expanded clones.

clone size | D gene | J gene | V gene | CDR3 protein
NA | NA | TRBJ1-5 | TRBV21-1 | ASRRGQGFCQPQH
NA | NA | TRBJ2-1 | TRBV23-1 | ASRRGLQGNEQF
few | NA | TRBJ1-5 | TRBV28 | ASSPYGRTGYHQPQH
NA | NA | TRBJ1-1 | TRBV28 | ASTLNTEAF
NA | NA | TRBJ1-6 | TRBV20-1 | SASGGGRGNSPLH
NA | NA | TRBJ2-3 | TRBV24-1 | ATKAGSTTFGDTQY
NA | NA | TRBJ1-2 | TRBV29-1 | SVVTASNYGYT
NA | TRBD2 | TRBJ2-1 | TRBV30 | AYQTSGGYNEQF
NA | TRBD1 | TRBJ1-5 | TRBV5-8 | ASSLRTGGLEGPH
NA | NA | TRBJ2-7 | TRBV6-5 | ASGGPEQY